This T cell receptor beta chain was found in a study of CD8+CD57+ T cells in acquired aplastic anemia. Study as a whole: Healthy donors yielded around 11 million CD4+ cell reads on average.

Profiling of TCR beta VDJ combinations and CDR3 sequences used genomic DNA as template. TCRdb called the reads again in MiXCR, with one record for every CDR3 protein. The repertoire holds 100,000 to 150,000 distinct CDR3 sequences, about half seen once, with about 2.5% in the top ten. In this sample, this clonotype turned up many times. The length of the CDR3 is 14 residues. With 5 bases removed from V and 0 bases from J, the gap between germline ends came to 5 bases. The receptor was derived from a human donor in good health, serving as a control. Sample: sorted CD4+, CD8+, or CD8+CD57+ T cells (not recorded which) from PBMCs. The genes are TRBV12-3 or TRBV12-4 and TRBJ1-6; D is uncertain. Here the CDR3 reads CASSGASYNSPLHF. Written as DNA, the CDR3 is TGTGCCAGCAGTGGAGCCTCCTATAATTCACCCCTCCACTTT.